The source of this T cell receptor beta chain is a study of shared clonotypes between healthy human individuals. V lost 0 bases and J 4 bases, leaving 12 bases between the germline ends. The CDR3 is 15 residues long. Looked up from germline, CDR1 is KGHSH and CDR2 is LQKENI. Method: immunoSEQ multiplex PCR; TCRdb's copy keeps in-frame clones and lacks some. Among fewer than 3 million clones listed, just under 95% were seen once. The chain joins TRBV18 to TRBJ1-2; D is unclear. The sequencing input was naive CD4+ T cells from PBMCs. Subset defined: CD45RA+ positively selected. The receptor was derived from a man younger than 30 in good health. Some clones in this sample may be carry-over from other donors' samples. CDR3 bases: TGTGCCAGCTCACCACCTTCGGTGGGAAGCTATGGCTACACCTTC. It yields the protein CASSPPSVGSYGYTF.